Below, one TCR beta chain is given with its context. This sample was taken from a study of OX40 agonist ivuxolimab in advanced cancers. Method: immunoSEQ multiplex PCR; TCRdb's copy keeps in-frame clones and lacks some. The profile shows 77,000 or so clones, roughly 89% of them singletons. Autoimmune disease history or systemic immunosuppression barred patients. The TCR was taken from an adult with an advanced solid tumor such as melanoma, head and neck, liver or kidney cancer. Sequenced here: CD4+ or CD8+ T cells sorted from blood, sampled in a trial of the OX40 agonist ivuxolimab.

For the CDR3, the DNA is TGTGCCAGTCAACCGGGACTAGGTCAGGATGAGCAGTTCTTC. Residues: CASQPGLGQDEQFF. The chain links TRBV19 to TRBJ2-1; 8 nucleotides match TRBD2. The CDR3 is 14 residues long. Trimming removed 8 bases from V and 8 bases from J; junction bases left unmatched: 11. The V gene's germline CDR1 is LNHDA and CDR2 SQIVND (reference sequence).